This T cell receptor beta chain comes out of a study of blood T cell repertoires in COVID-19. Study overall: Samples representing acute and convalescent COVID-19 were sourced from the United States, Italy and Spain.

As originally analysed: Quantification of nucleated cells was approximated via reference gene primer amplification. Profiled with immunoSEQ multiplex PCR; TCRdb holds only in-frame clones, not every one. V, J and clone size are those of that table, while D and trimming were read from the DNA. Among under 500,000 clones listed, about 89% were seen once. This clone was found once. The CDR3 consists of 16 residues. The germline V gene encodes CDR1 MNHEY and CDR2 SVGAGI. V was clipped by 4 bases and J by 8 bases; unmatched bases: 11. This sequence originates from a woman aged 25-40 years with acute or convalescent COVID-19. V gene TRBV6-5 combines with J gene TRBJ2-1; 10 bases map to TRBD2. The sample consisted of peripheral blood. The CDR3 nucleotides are TGTGCCAGCAGTTGGGCGGCAGCGGGGGGGCCCTATGAGCAGTTCTTC. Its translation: CASSWAAAGGPYEQFF.